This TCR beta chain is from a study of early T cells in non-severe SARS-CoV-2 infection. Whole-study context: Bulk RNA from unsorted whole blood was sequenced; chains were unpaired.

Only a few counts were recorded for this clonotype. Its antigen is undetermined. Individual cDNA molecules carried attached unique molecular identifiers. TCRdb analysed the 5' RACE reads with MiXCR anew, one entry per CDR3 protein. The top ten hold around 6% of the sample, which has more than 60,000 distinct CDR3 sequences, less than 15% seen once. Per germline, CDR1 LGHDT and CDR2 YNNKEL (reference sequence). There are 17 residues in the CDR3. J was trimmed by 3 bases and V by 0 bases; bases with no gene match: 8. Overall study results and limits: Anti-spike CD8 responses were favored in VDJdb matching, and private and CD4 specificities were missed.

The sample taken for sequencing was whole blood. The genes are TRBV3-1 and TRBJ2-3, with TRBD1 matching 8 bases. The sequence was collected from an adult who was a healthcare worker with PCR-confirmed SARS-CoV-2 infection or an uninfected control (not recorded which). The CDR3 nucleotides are TGTGCCAGCAGCCAAGATCTTACAGGGGGACGGACAGATACGCAGTATTTT. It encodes CASSQDLTGGRTDTQYF.